The 5 T cell receptor beta chains listed next were all sequenced from one sample in a study of T cells in Graves' hyperthyroidism and ophthalmopathy (dated by TCRdb to about 2019). To prepare the library, multiplex PCR was applied. Instrument on record: Illumina HiSeq 2000. TCR beta CDR3 regions were amplified from RNA transcripts. For the first round of RT-PCR on the TCR CDR3, the HTBI primer set was used together with the Qiagen OneStep RT-PCR kit. TCRdb reprocessing: public reads trimmed at Q25 with fastp, clones called with MiXCR, in-frame beta chains kept. All rows with the same CDR3 protein become a single entry with the most common DNA and genes. The table for this sample lists some 400,000 distinct CDR3 sequences; roughly 14% of them were counted only once. The ten biggest clones cover about 20% of the sample. The sample was blood. The receptors here all came from a man younger than 40 with Graves' hyperthyroidism that later progressed to Graves' ophthalmopathy.

There are many counts of this clonotype. The rearrangement links TRBV12-3 or TRBV12-4 to TRBJ2-3, with TRBD1 matching over 9 bases. V gave up 3 bases and J gave up 3 bases; unmatched junction bases: 1. The CDR3 has 14 residues. The CDR3 sequence is CASSLGTGTDTQYF. In DNA form, the CDR3 reads TGTGCCAGCAGTTTGGGGACAGGGACAGATACGCAGTATTTT.

This rearrangement joins TRBV28 to TRBJ2-4, with 7 bases fitting TRBD1. Germline CDR1 is MDHEN and CDR2 is SYDVKM. The CDR3 spans 15 residues. Trimming cost V 5 bases and J 1 base; bases outside gene matches: 5. The CDR3 sequence is CASSETGTAKNIQYF. The CDR3 DNA follows: TGTGCCAGCAGTGAGACAGGGACGGCCAAAAACATTCAGTACTTC. Based on the CDR3 plus reference TRBV28 and TRBJ2-4, the full variable domain is DVKVTQSSRYLVKRTGEKVFLECVQDMDHENMFWYRQDPGLGLRLIYFSYDVKMKEKGDIPEGYSVSREKKERFSLILESASTNQTSMYLCASSETGTAKNIQYFGAGTRLSVL.

Ten or more counts support this clonotype. The rearrangement joins TRBV10-3 to TRBJ1-2; 7 nucleotides match TRBD1. The junction had 5 bases not matched to a gene; V was cut back by 0 bases and J by 4 bases. This CDR3 spans 15 amino acids. Germline V gene lookup returns CDR1 ENHRY and CDR2 SYGVKD. CDR3 loop: CAISESMGTVYGYTF. CDR3 nucleotide sequence: TGTGCCATCAGTGAGTCGATGGGGACAGTCTATGGCTACACCTTC.

This clonotype was seen many times. The chain recombines TRBV7-9 with TRBJ1-2, with D perhaps matching TRBD1 (5 bases). The germline gives CDR1 SEHNR, CDR2 FQNEAQ (reference sequence). The V end lost 2 bases, the J end lost 4 bases, and 11 bases lay between the germline ends. This CDR3 has 14 amino acids. CDR3 amino acids: CASSLYGGGYGYTF. DNA for the CDR3: TGTGCCAGCAGCTTATACGGGGGGGGCTATGGCTACACCTTC.

The CDR3 loop reads CASSSNPGATNEKLFF. CDR3 DNA: TGTGCCAGCAGCTCAAACCCAGGGGCAACTAATGAAAAACTGTTTTTT. This chain links TRBV27 with TRBJ1-4, with D possibly being TRBD1 (6 bases). The CDR3 contains 16 residues. CDR1 is MNHEY and CDR2 is SMNVEV in the germline V gene (reference sequence). Trimming removed 6 bases from V and 0 bases from J, with 14 bases in between.